These 4 T cell receptor beta chains came from one sample sequenced in a study of blood T cell repertoires in COVID-19. Measured with immunoSEQ multiplex PCR; TCRdb has only the in-frame clones, and not every one. The table lists a few hundred thousand clones, around nine tenths of them singletons. Sequencing input: PBMCs or T cells enriched from blood (not recorded which). The receptor set was obtained from a woman aged 45-60 years who had recovered from COVID-19.

The chain is built from TRBV11-2 and TRBJ2-2, with 10 positions matching TRBD2. The CDR3 runs to 16 residues. Looked up from germline, CDR1 is SGHAT and CDR2 is FQNNGV. V lost 6 bases, J lost 7 bases, and 11 bases stayed unmatched. The CDR3: CASRLRAGGPGGELFF. The CDR3 DNA sequence: TGTGCCAGCAGACTAAGAGCGGGAGGGCCCGGCGGGGAGCTGTTTTTT. Combining the CDR3 with reference TRBV11-2 and TRBJ2-2 gives the whole variable domain EAGVAQSPRYKIIEKRQSVAFWCNPISGHATLYWYQQILGQGPKLLIQFQNNGVVDDSQLPKDRFSAERLKGVDSTLKIQPAKLEDSAVYLCASRLRAGGPGGELFFGEGSRLTVL.

This clone was counted a few times. J is TRBJ1-6 and V is TRBV20-1; D unclear. V was cut by 6 bases and J by 13 bases, with 13 bases left in between. This CDR3 is built from 11 residues. CDR1 is DFQATT and CDR2 is SNEGSKA in the germline V gene (reference sequence). The DNA for the CDR3 is TGCAGTGCCGGAAAACCCGGGCCCCTCCACTTT. Protein sequence: CSAGKPGPLHF.

This chain connects TRBV12-5 to TRBJ1-2; 10 nucleotides match TRBD1. CDR3 length: 15 amino acids. V lost 0 bases and J lost 7; bases outside the gene matches: 5. The germline V gene encodes CDR1 LGHNT and CDR2 FRNRAP. The CDR3 loop reads CASGLVLDRGPGYTF. For the CDR3, the DNA is TGTGCTAGTGGTTTGGTACTAGACAGGGGGCCTGGCTACACCTTC. Together with reference TRBV12-5 and TRBJ1-2, the CDR3 gives the full variable domain: DARVTQTPRHKVTEMGQEVTMRCQPILGHNTVFWYRQTMMQGLELLAYFRNRAPLDDSGMPKDRFSAEMPDATLATLKIQPSEPRDSAVYFCASGLVLDRGPGYTFGSGTRLTVV.

V is TRBV3-1 (or the pseudogene TRBV3-2) and J is TRBJ1-3; D ambiguous. The CDR3 spans 15 residues. CDR1 and CDR2 from the germline V gene are LGHDT and YNNKEL (reference sequence). Between the trimmed V and J ends, which lost 1 base and 7 bases, there was a span of 14 bases. The CDR3 coding sequence is TGTGCCAGCAGCCAAGTGGTGGGAGAGAGGAACACCATATATTTT. Translation: CASSQVVGERNTIYF.